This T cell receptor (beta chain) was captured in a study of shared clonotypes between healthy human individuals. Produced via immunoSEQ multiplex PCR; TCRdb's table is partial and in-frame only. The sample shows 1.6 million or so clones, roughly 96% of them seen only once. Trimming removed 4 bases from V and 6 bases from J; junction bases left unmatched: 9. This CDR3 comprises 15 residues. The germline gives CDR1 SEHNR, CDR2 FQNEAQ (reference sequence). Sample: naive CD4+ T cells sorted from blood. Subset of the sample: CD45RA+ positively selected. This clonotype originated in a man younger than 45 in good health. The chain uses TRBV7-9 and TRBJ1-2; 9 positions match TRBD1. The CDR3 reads CASSWGQGETNGYTF. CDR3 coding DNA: TGTGCCAGCAGCTGGGGACAGGGCGAAACTAATGGCTACACCTTC.